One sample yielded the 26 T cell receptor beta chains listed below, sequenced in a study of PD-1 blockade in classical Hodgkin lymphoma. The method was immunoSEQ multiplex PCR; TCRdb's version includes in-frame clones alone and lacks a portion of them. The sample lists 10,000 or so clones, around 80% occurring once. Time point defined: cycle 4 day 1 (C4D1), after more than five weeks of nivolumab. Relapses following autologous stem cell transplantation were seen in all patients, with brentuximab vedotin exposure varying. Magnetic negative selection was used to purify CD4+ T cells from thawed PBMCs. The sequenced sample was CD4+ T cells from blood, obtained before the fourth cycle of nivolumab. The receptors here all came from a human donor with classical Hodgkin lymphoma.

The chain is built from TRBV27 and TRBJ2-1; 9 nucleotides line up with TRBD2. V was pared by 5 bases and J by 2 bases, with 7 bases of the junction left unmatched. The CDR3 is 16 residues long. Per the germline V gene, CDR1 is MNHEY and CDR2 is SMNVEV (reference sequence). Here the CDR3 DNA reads TGTGCCAGCAGTACCATGGGCGGGGGGGCCTACAATGAGCAGTTCTTC. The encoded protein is CASSTMGGGAYNEQFF.

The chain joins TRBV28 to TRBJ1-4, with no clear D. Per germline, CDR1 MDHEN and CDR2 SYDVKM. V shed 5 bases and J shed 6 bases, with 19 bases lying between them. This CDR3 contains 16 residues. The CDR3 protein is CASSPAAGVGDEKLFF. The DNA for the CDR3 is TGTGCCAGCAGTCCGGCTGCAGGAGTAGGTGATGAAAAACTGTTTTTT.

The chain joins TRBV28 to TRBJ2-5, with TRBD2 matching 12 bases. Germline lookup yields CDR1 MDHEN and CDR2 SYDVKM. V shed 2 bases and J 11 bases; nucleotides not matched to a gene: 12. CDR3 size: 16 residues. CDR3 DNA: TGTGCCAGCAGTTTAGAAGGACTAGCGGGGTATCGCGGGCAGTACTTC. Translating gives CASSLEGLAGYRGQYF.

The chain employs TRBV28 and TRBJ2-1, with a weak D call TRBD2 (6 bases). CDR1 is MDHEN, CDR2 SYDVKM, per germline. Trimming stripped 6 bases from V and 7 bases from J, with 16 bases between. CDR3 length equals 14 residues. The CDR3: CASRSGGTSNEQFF. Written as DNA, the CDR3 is TGTGCCAGCAGGTCTGGGGGGACGTCTAATGAGCAGTTCTTC.

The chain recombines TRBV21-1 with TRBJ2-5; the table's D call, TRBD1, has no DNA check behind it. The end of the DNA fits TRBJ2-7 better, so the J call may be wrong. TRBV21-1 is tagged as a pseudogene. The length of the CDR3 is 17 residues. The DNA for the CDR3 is TGTGCCAGTCCCCGCCGGGACAGGGGCGAGAGCTCCTACGAGCAGTACTTC. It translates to CASPRRDRGESSYEQYF.

The CDR3 nucleotides are TGTGCCAGCAGCCAATGGCGGGGGAACACAGATACGCAGTATTTT. It codes for CASSQWRGNTDTQYF. V usage is TRBV14 and J usage is TRBJ2-3, with 7 bases identical to TRBD2. This CDR3 is built from 15 residues. V lost 2 bases to trimming and J lost 2 bases; unmatched junction nucleotides: 4. Germline V gene lookup returns CDR1 SGHDN and CDR2 FVKESK.

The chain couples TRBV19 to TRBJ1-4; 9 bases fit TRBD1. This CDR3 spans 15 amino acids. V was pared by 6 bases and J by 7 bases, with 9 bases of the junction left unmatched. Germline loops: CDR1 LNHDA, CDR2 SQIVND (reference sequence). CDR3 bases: TGTGCCAGTAGAAATCCTACAGGGGGCGGTGAAAAACTGTTTTTT. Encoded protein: CASRNPTGGGEKLFF.

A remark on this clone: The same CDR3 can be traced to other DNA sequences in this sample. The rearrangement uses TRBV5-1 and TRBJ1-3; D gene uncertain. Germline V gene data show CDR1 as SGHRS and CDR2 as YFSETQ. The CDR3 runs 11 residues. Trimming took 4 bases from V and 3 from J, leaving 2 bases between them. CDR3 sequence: CASSDGNTIYF. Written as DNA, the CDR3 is TGCGCCAGCAGCGATGGAAACACCATATATTTT.

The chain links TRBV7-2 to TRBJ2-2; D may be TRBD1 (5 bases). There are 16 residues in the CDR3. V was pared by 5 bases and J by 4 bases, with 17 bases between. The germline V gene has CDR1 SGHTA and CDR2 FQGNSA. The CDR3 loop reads CASSPNRFLGTGELFF. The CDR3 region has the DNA TGTGCCAGCAGCCCTAACAGGTTCCTGGGCACCGGGGAGCTGTTTTTT.

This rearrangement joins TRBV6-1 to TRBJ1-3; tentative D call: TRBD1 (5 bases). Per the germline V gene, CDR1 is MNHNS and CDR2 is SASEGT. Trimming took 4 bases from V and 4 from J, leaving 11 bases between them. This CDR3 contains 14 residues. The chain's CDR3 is CASSAGDGGNTIYF. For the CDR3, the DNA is TGTGCCAGCAGTGCGGGGGACGGGGGAAACACCATATATTTT.

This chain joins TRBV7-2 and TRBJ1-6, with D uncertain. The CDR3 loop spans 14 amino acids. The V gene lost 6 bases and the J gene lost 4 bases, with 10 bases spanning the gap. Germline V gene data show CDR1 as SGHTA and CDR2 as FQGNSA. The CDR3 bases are TGTGCCAGCAGTACCCGGCCTTATAATTCACCCCTCCACTTT. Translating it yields CASSTRPYNSPLHF.

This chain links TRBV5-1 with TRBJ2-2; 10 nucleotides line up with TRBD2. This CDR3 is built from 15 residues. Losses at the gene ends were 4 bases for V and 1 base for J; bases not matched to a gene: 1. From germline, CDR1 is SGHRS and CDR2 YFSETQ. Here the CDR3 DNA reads TGCGCCAGCAGCCGGACTAGCGGGAACACCGGGGAGCTGTTTTTT. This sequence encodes CASSRTSGNTGELFF. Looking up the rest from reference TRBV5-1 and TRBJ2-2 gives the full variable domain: KAGVTQTPRYLIKTRGQQVTLSCSPISGHRSVSWYQQTPGQGLQFLFEYFSETQRNKGNFPGRFSGRQFSNSRSEMNVSTLELGDSALYLCASSRTSGNTGELFFGEGSRLTVL.

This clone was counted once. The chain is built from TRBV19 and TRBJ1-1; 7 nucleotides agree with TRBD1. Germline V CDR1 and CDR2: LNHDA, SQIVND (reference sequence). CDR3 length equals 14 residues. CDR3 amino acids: CASGETGASTEAFF. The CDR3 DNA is TGTGCAAGCGGGGAAACAGGGGCCTCGACTGAAGCTTTCTTT.

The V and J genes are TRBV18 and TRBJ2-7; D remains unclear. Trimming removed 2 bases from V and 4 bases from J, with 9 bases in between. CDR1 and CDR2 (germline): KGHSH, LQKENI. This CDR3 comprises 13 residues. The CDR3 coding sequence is TGTGCCAGCTCACCAGGGGTGGGATACGAGCAGTACGTC. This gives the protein CASSPGVGYEQYV.

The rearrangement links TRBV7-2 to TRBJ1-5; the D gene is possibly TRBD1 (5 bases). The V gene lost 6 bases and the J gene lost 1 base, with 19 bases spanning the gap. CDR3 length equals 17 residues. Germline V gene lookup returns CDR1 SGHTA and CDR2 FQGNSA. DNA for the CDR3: TGTGCCAGCAGTCCTAGAGGGGCTGGGGAGAGCAATCAGCCCCAGCATTTT. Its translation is CASSPRGAGESNQPQHF. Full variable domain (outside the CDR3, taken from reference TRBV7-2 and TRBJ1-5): GAGVSQSPSNKVTEKGKDVELRCDPISGHTALYWYRQSLGQGLEFLIYFQGNSAPDKSGLPSDRFSAERTGGSVSTLTIQRTQQEDSAVYLCASSPRGAGESNQPQHFGDGTRLSIL.

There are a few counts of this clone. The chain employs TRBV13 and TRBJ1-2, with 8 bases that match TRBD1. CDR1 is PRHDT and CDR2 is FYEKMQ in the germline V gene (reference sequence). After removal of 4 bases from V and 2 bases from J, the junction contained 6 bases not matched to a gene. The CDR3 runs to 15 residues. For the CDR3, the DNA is TGTGCCAGCAGCTCGGGGGACAGGATAAACTATGGCTACACCTTC. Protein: CASSSGDRINYGYTF.

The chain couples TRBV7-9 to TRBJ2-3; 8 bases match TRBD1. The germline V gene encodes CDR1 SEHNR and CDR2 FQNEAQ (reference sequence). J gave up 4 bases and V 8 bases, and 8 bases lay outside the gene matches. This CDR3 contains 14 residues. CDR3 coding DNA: TGTGCCAGCCTAGACAGGGGACGAGCAGATACGCAGTATTTT. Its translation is CASLDRGRADTQYF.

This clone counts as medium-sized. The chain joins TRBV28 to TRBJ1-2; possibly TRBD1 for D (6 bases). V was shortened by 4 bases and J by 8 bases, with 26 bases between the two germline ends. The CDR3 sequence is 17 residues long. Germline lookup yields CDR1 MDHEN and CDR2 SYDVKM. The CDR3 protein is CASSSTPDTPRGGGYTF. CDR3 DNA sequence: TGTGCCAGCAGTTCAACTCCCGATACTCCTAGGGGGGGAGGCTACACCTTC.

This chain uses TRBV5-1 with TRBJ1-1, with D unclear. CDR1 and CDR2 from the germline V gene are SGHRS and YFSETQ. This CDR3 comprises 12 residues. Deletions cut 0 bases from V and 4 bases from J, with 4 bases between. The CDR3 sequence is CASSLDLTEAFF. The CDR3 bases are TGCGCCAGCAGCTTGGATCTCACTGAAGCTTTCTTT. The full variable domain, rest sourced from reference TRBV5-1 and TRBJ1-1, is KAGVTQTPRYLIKTRGQQVTLSCSPISGHRSVSWYQQTPGQGLQFLFEYFSETQRNKGNFPGRFSGRQFSNSRSEMNVSTLELGDSALYLCASSLDLTEAFFGQGTRLTVV.

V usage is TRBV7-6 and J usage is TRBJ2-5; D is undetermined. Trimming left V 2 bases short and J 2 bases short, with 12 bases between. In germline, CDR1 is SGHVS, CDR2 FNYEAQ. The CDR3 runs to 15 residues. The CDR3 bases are TGTGCCAGCAGCTTAACTTGGACCGAGCAAGAGACCCAGTACTTC. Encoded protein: CASSLTWTEQETQYF.

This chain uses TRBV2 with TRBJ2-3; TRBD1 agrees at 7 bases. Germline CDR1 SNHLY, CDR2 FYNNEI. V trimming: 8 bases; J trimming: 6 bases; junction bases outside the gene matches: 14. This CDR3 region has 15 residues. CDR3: CASSGQLESGDTQYF. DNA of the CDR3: TGTGCCAGCTCGGGACAGCTCGAATCTGGGGATACGCAGTATTTT. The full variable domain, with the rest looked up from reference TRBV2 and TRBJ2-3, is EPEVTQTPSHQVTQMGQEVILRCVPISNHLYFYWYRQILGQKVEFLVSFYNNEISEKSEIFDDQFSVERPDGSNFTLKIRSTKLEDSAMYFCASSGQLESGDTQYFGPGTRLTVL.

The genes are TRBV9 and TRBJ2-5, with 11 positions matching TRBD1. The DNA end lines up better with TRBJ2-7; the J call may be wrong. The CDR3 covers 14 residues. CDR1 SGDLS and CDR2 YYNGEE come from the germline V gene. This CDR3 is CASSRDRGTYEQYF. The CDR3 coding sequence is TGTGCCAGCAGCCGGGACAGGGGGACCTACGAGCAGTACTTC.

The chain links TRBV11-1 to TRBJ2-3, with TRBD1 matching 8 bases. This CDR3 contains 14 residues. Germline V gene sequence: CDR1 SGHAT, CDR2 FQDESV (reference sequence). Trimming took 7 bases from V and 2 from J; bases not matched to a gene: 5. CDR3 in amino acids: CASTPGQATDTQYF. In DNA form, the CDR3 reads TGTGCCAGCACTCCGGGACAGGCCACAGATACGCAGTATTTT.

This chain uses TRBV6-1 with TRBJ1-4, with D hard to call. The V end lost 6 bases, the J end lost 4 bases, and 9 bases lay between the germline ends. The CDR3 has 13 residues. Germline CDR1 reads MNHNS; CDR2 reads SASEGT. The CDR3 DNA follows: TGTGCCAGCAGCACAGACCGTAATGAAAAACTGTTTTTT. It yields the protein CASSTDRNEKLFF.

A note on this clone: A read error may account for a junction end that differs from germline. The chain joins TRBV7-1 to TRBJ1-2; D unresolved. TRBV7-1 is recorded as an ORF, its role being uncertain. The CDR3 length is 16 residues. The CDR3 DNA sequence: TGCGCCAGCAGCCAAGATTATAACGGAGGCCGTGGAGGCTACACCTTC. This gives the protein CASSQDYNGGRGGYTF.

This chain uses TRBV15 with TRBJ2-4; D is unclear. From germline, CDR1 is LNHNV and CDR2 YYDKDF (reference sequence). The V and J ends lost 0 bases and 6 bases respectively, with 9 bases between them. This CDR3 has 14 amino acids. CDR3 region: CATSRDIGLNIQYF. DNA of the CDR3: TGTGCCACCAGCAGAGATATCGGGTTAAACATTCAGTACTTC.